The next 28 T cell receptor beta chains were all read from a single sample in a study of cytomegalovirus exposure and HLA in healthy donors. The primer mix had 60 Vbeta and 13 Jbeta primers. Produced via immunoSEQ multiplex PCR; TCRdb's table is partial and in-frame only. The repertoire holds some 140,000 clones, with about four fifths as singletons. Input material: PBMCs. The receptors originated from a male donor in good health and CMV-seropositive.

The CDR3 protein is CASSIPGQPTYEQYF. As DNA, the CDR3 is TGTGCCAGTAGTATACCGGGACAGCCAACCTACGAGCAGTACTTC. The chain carries TRBV19 and TRBJ2-7; 7 bases fit TRBD1. In germline, CDR1 is LNHDA, CDR2 SQIVND (reference sequence). The CDR3 contains 15 residues. The trim removed 2 bases at V and 2 bases at J, leaving 6 bases unmatched.

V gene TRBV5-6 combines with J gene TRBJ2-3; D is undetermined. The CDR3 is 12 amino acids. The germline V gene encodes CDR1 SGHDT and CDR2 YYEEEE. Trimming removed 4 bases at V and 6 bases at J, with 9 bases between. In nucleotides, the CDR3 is TGTGCCAGCAGCCTTGATCAGGATACGCAGTATTTT. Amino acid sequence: CASSLDQDTQYF.

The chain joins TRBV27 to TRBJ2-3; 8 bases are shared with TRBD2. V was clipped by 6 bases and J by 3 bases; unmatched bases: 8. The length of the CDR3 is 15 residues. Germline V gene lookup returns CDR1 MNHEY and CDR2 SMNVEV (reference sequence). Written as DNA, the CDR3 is TGTGCCAGCAGCTCCGGGACTAGGGCTACAGATACGCAGTATTTT. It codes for CASSSGTRATDTQYF.

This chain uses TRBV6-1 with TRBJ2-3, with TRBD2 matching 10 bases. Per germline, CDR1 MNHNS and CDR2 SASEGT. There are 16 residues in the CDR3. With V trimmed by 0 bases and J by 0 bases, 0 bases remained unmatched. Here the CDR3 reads CASSEASGGSTDTQYF. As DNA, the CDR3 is TGTGCCAGCAGTGAAGCTAGCGGGGGGAGCACAGATACGCAGTATTTT.

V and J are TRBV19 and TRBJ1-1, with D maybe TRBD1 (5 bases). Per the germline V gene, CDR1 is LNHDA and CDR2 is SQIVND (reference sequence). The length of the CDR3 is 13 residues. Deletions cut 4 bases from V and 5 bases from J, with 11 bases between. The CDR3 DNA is TGTGCCAGTAGTAACGGCGGGGGAACTGAAGCTTTCTTT. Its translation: CASSNGGGTEAFF.

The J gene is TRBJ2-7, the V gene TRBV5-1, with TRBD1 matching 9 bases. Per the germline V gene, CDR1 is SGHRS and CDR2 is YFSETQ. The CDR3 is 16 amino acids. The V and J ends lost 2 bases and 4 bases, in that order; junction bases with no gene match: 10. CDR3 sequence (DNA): TGCGCCAGCAGCTTTTCCCCGGGACAGGGAACATACGAGCAGTACTTC. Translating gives CASSFSPGQGTYEQYF.

This CDR3 is CSVEAGGNTEAFF. The DNA for the CDR3 is TGCAGCGTTGAAGCGGGGGGGAACACTGAAGCTTTCTTT. The V gene is TRBV29-1, the J gene TRBJ1-1; TRBD1 is a possible D gene (5 bases). Per the germline V gene, CDR1 is SQVTM and CDR2 is ANQGSEA. There are 13 residues in the CDR3. V was cut by 1 base and J by 1 base, with 7 bases left in between.

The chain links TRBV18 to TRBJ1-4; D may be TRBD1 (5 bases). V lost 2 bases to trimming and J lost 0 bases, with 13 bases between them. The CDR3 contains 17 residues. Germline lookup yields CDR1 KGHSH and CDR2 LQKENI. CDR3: CASSPIGAEATNEKLFF. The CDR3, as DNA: TGTGCCAGCTCACCAATTGGGGCCGAGGCAACTAATGAAAAACTGTTTTTT.

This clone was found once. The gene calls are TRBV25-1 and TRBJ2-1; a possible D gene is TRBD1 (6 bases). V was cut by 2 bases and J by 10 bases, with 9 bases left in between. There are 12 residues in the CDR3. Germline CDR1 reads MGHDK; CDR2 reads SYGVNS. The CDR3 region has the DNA TGTGCCAGCAGTGAAATAGGGGGAGAGCAGTTCTTC. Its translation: CASSEIGGEQFF.

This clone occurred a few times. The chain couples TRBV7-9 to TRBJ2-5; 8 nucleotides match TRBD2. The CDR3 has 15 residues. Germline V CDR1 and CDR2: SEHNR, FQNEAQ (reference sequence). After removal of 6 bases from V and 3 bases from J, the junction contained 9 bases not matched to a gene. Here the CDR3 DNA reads TGTGCCAGCAGTTCCCGGGGGGGCAGGGAAGAGACCCAGTACTTC. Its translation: CASSSRGGREETQYF.

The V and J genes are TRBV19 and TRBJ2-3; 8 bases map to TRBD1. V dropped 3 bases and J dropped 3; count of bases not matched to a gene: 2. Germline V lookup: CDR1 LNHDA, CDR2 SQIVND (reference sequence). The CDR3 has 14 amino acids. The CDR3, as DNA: TGTGCCAGTAGTATTCAGGGGGCAACAGATACGCAGTATTTT. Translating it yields CASSIQGATDTQYF.

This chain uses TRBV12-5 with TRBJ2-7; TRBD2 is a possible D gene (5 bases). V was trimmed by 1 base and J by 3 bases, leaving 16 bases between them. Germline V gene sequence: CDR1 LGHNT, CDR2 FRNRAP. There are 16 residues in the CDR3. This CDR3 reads CASGLDDWTDYYEQYF. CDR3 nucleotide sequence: TGTGCTAGTGGTTTGGACGACTGGACCGACTACTACGAGCAGTACTTC.

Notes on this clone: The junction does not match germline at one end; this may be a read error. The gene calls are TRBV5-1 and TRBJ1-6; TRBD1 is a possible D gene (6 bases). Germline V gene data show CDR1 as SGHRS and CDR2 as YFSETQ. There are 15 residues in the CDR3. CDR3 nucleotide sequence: TGCGCCAGCCGCTTTGACACGGACAGTGGGTCACCCCTCCACTTT. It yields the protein CASRFDTDSGSPLHF.

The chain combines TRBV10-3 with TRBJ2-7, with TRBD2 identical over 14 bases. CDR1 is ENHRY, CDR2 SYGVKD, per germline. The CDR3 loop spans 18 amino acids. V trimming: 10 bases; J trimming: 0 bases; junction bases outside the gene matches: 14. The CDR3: CASTPGQGTSGSSYEQYF. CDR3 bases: TGTGCCAGCACACCGGGACAGGGGACTAGCGGGAGCTCCTACGAGCAGTACTTC.

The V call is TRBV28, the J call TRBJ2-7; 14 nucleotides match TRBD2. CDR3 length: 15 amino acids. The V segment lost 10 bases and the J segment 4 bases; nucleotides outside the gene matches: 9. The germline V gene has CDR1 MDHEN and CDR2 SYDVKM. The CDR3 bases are TGTGCCACCGTATTAGGGACTAGCGGGAGTTACGAGCAGTACTTC. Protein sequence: CATVLGTSGSYEQYF.

CDR3 nucleotides: TGTGCCAGCAGTATCCTAGCGGGAGGCAGCAATGAGCAGTTCTTC. Translating it yields CASSILAGGSNEQFF. This rearrangement joins TRBV2 to TRBJ2-1, with TRBD2 identical over 11 bases. The ends lost 5 bases at V and 6 bases at J; junction bases unmatched: 6. The CDR3 is 15 amino acids. CDR1 and CDR2 from the germline V gene are SNHLY and FYNNEI.

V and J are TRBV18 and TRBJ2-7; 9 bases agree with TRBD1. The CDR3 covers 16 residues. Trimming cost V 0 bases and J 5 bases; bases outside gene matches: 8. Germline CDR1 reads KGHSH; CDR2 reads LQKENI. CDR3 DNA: TGTGCCAGCTCACCACCAACCGGGACAGGGAACGACGAGCAGTACTTC. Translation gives CASSPPTGTGNDEQYF.

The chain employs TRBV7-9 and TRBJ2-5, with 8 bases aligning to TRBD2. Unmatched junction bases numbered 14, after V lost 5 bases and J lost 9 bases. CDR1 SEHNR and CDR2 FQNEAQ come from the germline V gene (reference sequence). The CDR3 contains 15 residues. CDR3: CASSISGDPSGAQYF. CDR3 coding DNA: TGTGCCAGCAGCATTAGCGGGGACCCCTCAGGGGCCCAGTACTTC.

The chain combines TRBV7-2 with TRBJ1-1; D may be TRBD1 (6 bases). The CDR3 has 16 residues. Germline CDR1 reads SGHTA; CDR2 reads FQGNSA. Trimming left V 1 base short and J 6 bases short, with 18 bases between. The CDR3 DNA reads TGTGCCAGCAGCTTAGGCTCCCTTCTCCAGGGGTCTGAAGCTTTCTTT. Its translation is CASSLGSLLQGSEAFF.

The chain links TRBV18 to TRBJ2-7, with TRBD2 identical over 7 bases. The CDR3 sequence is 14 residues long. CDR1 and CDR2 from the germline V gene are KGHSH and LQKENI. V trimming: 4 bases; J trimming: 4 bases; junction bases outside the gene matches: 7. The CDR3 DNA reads TGTGCCAGCTCACTAGTGGCGGGAGAATACGAGCAGTACTTC. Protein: CASSLVAGEYEQYF.

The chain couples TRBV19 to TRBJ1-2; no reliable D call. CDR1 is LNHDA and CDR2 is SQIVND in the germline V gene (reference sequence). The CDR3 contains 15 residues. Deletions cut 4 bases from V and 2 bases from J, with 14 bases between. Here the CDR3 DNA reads TGTGCCAGTAGTACGCAGGCTAGCGCCAACTATGGCTACACCTTC. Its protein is CASSTQASANYGYTF.

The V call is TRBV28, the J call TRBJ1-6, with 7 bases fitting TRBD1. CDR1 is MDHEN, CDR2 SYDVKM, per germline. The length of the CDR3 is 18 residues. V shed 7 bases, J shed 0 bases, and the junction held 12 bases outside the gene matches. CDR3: CASIPGQRFRSYNSPLHF. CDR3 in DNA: TGTGCCAGCATTCCGGGACAGAGGTTCCGCTCCTATAATTCACCCCTCCACTTT.

DNA for the CDR3: TGCGCCAGCAGCCCCCGAACCGCTAGCGGGGGCACAGATACGCAGTATTTT. Its protein is CASSPRTASGGTDTQYF. V gene TRBV4-3 combines with J gene TRBJ2-3; 9 nucleotides align to TRBD2. The CDR3 is 17 residues long. Germline V gene data show CDR1 as LGHNA and CDR2 as YSLEER. V was pared by 4 bases and J by 1 base, with 9 bases of the junction left unmatched.

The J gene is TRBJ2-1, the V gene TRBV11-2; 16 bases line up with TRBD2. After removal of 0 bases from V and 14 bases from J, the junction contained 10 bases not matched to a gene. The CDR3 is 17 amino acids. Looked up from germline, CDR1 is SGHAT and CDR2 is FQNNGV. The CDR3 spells CASSLDSPGLAGGREFF. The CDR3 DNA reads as TGTGCCAGCAGCTTAGATTCCCCGGGACTAGCGGGAGGGCGTGAGTTCTTC.

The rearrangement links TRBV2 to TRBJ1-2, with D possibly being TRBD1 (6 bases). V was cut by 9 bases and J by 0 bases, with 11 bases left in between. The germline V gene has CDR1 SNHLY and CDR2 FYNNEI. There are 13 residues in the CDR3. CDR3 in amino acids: CARETGSNYGYTF. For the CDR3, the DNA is TGTGCCAGAGAGACAGGTTCTAACTATGGCTACACCTTC.

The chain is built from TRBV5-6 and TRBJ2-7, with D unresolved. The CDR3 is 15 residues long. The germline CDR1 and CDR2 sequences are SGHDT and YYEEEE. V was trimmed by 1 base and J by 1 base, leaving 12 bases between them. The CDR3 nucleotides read TGTGCCAGCAGCTTGCCGTCCAGTCTTTCCTACGAGCAGTACTTC. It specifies CASSLPSSLSYEQYF.

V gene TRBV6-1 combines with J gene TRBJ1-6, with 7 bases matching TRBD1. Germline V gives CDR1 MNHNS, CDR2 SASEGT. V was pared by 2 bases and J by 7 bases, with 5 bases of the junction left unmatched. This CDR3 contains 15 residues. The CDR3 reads CASSESGTANSPLHF. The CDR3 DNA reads TGTGCCAGCAGTGAATCCGGGACAGCAAATTCACCCCTCCACTTT.

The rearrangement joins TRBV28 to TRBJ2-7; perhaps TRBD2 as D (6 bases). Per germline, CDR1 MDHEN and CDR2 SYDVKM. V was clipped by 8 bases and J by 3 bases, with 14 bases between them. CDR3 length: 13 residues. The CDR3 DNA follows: TGTGCCAGCTTCGGAGGGGCCGACTACGAGCAGTACTTC. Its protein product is CASFGGADYEQYF.